The source of this TCR beta chain is a study of cytomegalovirus exposure and HLA in healthy donors. Study overall: The platform used for the 120 or so validation repertoires matched that of the approximately 640 first-cohort repertoires, a later analysis reported. Study observations and caveats: Specificity for CMV antigens was confirmed in vitro for a few of the CMV-associated chains. Reportedly, diagnosis of cytomegalovirus status by the classifier showed high specificity and sensitivity.

Generated by immunoSEQ multiplex PCR, the TCRdb table keeps only in-frame clones and is missing some. The table shows about 130,000 clones, with 80% to 90% occurring only once. The donors were part of the validation cohort, which consisted of roughly 110 subjects and was separate from the first cohort of roughly 620 subjects. Note on this clone: What it binds is not known.

Per the germline V gene, CDR1 is SNHLY and CDR2 is FYNNEI. The V end was cut by 8 bases, the J end by 4 bases, with 16 bases between. This CDR3 comprises 14 residues. The chain is built from TRBV2 and TRBJ2-3; D uncertain. The sequence derives from a woman between 18 and 29 years old in good health and CMV-seronegative. Material: PBMCs. The CDR3 loop reads CASPQESFPDTQYF. As DNA, the CDR3 is TGTGCCAGCCCCCAAGAGTCTTTCCCAGATACGCAGTATTTT.